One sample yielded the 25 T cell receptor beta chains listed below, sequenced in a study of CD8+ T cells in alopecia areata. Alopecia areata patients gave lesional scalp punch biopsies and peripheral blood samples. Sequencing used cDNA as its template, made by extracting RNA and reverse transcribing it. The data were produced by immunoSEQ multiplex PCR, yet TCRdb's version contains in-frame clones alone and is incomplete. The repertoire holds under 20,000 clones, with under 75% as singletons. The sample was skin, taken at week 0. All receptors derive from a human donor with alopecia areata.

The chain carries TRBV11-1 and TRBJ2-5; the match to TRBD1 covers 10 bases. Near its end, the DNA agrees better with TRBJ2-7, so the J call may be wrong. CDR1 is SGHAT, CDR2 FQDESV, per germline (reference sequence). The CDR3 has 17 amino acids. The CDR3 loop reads CASSAGRMKTGGNEQYF. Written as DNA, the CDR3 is TGTGCCAGCAGTGCAGGGAGAATGAAGACAGGGGGCAACGAGCAGTACTTC.

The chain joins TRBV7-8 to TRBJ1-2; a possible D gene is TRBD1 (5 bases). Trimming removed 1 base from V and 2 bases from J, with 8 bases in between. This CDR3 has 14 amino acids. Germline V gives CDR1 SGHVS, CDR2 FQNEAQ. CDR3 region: CASSLETANYGYTF. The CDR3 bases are TGTGCCAGCAGCTTAGAGACAGCGAACTATGGCTACACCTTC.

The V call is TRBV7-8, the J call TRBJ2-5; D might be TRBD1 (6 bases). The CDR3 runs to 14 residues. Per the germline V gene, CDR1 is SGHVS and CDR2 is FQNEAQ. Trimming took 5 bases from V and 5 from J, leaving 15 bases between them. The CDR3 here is CASSPRQVAETQYF. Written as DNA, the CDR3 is TGTGCCAGCAGCCCCCGACAGGTTGCGGAGACCCAGTACTTC.

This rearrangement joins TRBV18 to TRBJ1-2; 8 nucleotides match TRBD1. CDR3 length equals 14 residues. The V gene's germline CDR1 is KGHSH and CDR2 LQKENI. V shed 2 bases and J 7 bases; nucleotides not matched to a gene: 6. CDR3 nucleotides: TGTGCCAGCTCACCAAACGACAGGGGTGGTGGCTACACCTTC. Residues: CASSPNDRGGGYTF.

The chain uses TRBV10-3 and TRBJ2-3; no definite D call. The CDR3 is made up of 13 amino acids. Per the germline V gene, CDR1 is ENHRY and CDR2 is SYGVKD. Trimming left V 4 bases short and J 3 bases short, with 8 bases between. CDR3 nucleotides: TGTGCCATCAGTGCAGCCCATACAGATACGCAGTATTTT. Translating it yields CAISAAHTDTQYF.

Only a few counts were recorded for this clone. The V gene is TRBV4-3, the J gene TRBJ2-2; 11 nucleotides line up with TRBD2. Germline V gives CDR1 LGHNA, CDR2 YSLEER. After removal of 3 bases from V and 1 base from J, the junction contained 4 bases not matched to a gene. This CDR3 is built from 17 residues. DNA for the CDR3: TGCGCCAGCAGCCACACTCTAGCGGGGGGGAACACCGGGGAGCTGTTTTTT. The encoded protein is CASSHTLAGGNTGELFF.

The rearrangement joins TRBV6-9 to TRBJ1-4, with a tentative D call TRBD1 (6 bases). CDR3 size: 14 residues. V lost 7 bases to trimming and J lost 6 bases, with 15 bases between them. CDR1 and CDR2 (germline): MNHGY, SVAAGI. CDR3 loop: CASIWGARDEKLFF. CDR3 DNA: TGTGCCAGCATATGGGGGGCTAGAGATGAAAAACTGTTTTTT.

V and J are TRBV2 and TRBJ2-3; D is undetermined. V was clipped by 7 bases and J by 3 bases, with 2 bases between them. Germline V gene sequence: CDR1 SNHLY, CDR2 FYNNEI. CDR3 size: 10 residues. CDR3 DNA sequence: TGTGCCAGCATGACAGATACGCAGTATTTT. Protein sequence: CASMTDTQYF.

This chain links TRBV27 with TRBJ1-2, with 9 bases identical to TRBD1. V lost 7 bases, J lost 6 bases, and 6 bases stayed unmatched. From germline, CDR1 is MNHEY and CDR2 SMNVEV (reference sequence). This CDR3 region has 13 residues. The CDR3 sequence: CASTSGTGNGYTF. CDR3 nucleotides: TGTGCCAGCACCTCCGGGACAGGGAATGGCTACACCTTC.

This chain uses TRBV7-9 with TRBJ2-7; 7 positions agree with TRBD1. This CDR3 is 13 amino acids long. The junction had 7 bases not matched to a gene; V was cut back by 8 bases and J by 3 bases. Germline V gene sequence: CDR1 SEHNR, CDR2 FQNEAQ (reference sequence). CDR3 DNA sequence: TGTGCCAGCGGGCACAGGGGAAACTACGAGCAGTACTTC. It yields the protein CASGHRGNYEQYF.

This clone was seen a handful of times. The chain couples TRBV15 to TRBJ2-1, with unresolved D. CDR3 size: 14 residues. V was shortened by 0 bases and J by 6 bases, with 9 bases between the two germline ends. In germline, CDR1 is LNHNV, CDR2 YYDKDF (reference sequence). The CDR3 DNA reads TGTGCCACCAGCAGAGATCGTCGGCCCAATGAGCAGTTCTTC. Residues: CATSRDRRPNEQFF.

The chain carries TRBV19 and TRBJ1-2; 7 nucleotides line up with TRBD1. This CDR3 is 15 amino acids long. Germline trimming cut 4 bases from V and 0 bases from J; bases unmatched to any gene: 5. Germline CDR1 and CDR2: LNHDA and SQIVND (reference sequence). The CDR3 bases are TGTGCCAGTAGTAGCCGACAGGGAGCTAACTATGGCTACACCTTC. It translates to CASSSRQGANYGYTF.

CDR3 amino acids: CASSAWTSGRSDTQYF. CDR3 nucleotide sequence: TGTGCCAGCAGCGCATGGACTAGCGGGCGATCGGATACGCAGTATTTT. The rearrangement uses TRBV9 and TRBJ2-3, with TRBD2 matching over 11 bases. Germline CDR1 and CDR2: SGDLS and YYNGEE. J gave up 6 bases and V 3 bases, and 9 bases lay outside the gene matches. This CDR3 is 16 amino acids long.

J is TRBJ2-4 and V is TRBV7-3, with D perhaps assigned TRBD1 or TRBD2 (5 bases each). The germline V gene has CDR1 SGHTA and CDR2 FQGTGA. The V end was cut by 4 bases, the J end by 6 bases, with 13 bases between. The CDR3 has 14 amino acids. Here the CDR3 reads CASSSSGPGNIQYF. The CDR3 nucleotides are TGTGCCAGCAGCTCGTCGGGGCCGGGAAACATTCAGTACTTC.

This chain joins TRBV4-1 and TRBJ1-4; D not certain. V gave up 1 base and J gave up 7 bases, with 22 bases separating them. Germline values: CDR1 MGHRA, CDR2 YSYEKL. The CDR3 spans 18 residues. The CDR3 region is CASSQAVLERPGREKLFF. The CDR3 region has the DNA TGCGCCAGCAGCCAAGCGGTGTTGGAGCGCCCTGGTCGTGAAAAACTGTTTTTT.

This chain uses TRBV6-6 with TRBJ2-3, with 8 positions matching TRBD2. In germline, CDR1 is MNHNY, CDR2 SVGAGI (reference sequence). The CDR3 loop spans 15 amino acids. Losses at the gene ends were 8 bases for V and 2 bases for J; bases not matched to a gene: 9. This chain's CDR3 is CASVERGFNTDTQYF. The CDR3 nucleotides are TGTGCCAGCGTAGAGCGGGGGTTTAACACAGATACGCAGTATTTT.

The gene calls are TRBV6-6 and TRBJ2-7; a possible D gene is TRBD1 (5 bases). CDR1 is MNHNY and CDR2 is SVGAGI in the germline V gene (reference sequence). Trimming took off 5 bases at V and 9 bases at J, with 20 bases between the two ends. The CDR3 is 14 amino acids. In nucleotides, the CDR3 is TGTGCCAGCAGTCTCGCTGGGGCCGCCGTCGGGCAGTACTTC. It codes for CASSLAGAAVGQYF.

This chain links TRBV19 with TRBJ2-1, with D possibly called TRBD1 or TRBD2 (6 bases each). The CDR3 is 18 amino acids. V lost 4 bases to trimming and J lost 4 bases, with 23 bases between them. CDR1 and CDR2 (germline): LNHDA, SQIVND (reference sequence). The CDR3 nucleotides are TGTGCCAGTAGTAACCCGGGGGCTGAACTCAGGGCGTACAATGAGCAGTTCTTC. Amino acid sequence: CASSNPGAELRAYNEQFF.

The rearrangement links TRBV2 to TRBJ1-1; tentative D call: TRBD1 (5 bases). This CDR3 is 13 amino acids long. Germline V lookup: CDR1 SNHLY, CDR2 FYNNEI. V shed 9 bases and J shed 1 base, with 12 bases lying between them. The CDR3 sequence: CASKQAPNTEAFF. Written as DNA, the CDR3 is TGTGCCAGTAAACAGGCTCCGAACACTGAAGCTTTCTTT.

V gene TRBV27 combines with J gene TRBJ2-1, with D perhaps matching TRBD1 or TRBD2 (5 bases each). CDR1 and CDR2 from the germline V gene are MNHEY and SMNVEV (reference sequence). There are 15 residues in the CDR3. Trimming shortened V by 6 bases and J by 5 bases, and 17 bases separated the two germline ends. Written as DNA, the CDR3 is TGTGCCAGCAGCTGGTACGGGACGGACGACAATGAGCAGTTCTTC. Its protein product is CASSWYGTDDNEQFF.

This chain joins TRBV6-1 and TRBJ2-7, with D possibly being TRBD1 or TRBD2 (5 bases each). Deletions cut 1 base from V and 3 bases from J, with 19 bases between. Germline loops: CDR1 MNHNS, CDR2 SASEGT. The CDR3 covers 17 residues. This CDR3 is CASSEVGLAIIFYEQYF. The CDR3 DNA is TGTGCCAGCAGTGAAGTGGGGCTAGCCATAATCTTCTACGAGCAGTACTTC.

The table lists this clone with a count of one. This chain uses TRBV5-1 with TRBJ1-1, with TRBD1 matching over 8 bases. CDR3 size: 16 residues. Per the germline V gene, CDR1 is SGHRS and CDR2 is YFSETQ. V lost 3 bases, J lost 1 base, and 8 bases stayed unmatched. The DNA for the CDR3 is TGCGCCAGCAGCTCGGGGCAGGGGGCGAGGAACACTGAAGCTTTCTTT. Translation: CASSSGQGARNTEAFF.

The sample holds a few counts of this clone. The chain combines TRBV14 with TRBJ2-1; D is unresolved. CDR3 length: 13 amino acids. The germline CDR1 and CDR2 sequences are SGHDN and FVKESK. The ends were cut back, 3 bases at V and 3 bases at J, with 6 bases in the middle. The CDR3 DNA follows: TGTGCCAGCAGCCACTGGAACTACAATGAGCAGTTCTTC. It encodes CASSHWNYNEQFF.

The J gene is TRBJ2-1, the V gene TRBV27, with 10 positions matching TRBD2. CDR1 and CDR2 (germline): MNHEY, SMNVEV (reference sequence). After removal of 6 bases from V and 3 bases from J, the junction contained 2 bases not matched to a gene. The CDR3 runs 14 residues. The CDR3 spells CASSKRGGYNEQFF. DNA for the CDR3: TGTGCCAGCAGCAAGCGGGGGGGCTACAATGAGCAGTTCTTC.

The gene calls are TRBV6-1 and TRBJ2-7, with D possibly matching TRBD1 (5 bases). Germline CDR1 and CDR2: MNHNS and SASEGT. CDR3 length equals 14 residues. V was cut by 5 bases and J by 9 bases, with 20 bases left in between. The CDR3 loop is CASSLAGAAVGQYF. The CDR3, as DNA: TGTGCCAGCAGTCTCGCTGGGGCCGCCGTCGGGCAGTACTTC.